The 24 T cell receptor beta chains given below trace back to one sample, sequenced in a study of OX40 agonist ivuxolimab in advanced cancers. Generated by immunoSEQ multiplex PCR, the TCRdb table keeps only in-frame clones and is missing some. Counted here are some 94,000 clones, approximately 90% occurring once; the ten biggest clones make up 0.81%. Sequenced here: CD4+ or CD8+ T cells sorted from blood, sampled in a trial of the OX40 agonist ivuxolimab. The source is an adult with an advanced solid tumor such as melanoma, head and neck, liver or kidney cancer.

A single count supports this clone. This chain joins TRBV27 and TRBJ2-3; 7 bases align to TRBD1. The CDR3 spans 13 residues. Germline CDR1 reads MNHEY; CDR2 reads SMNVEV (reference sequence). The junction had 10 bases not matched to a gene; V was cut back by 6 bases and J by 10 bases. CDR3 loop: CASRKTGFDPQYF. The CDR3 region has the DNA TGTGCCAGCAGAAAGACAGGGTTTGATCCGCAGTATTTT.

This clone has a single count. As DNA, the CDR3 is TGTGCCAGCACCAAACCCCAGAAAGATACGCAGTATTTT. Translated, it gives CASTKPQKDTQYF. The V and J genes are TRBV6-5 and TRBJ2-3; no reliable D call. Looked up from germline, CDR1 is MNHEY and CDR2 is SVGAGI. Deletions cut 7 bases from V and 5 bases from J, with 13 bases between. The length of the CDR3 is 13 residues.

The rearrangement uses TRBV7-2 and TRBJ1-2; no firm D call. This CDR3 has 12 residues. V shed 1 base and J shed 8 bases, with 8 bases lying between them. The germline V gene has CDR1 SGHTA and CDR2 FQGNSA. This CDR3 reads CASSLVGKGYTF. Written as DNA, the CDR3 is TGTGCCAGCAGCTTAGTCGGTAAAGGCTACACCTTC.

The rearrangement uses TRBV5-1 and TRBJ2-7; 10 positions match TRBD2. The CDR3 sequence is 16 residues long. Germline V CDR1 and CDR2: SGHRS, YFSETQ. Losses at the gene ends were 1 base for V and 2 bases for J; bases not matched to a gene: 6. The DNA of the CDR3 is TGCGCCAGCAGCTTGATGGGTCTAGCGGGAGCCTACGAGCAGTACTTC. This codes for CASSLMGLAGAYEQYF.

The CDR3 sequence: CASTPSRGLRPDTQYF. In DNA form, the CDR3 reads TGTGCCAGCACCCCGAGCAGGGGGCTGCGCCCAGATACGCAGTATTTT. The rearrangement links TRBV11-3 to TRBJ2-3, with 8 bases matching TRBD1. The CDR3 length is 16 residues. Trimming took 7 bases from V and 4 from J; bases not matched to a gene: 13. Germline CDR1 and CDR2: SGHNT and YENEEA.

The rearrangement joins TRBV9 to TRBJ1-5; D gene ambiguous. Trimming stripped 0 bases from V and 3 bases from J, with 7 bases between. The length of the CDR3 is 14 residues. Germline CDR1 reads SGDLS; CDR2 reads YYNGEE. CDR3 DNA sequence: TGTGCCAGCAGCGTAGGTGGAGCCAATCAGCCCCAGCATTTT. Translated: CASSVGGANQPQHF. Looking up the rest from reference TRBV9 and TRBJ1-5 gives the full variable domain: DSGVTQTPKHLITATGQRVTLRCSPRSGDLSVYWYQQSLDQGLQFLIQYYNGEERAKGNILERFSAQQFPDLHSELNLSSLELGDSALYFCASSVGGANQPQHFGDGTRLSIL.

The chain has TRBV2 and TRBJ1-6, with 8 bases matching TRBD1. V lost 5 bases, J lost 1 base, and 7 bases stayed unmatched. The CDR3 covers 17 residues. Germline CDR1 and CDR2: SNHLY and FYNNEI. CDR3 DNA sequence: TGTGCCAGCAGTCTAGGACAGGGCGAGTCCTATAATTCACCCCTCCACTTT. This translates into CASSLGQGESYNSPLHF.

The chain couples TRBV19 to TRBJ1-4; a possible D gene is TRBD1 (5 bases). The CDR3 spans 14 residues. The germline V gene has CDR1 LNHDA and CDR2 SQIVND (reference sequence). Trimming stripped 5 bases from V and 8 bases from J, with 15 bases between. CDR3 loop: CASSWGRVAEKLFF. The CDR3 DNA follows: TGTGCCAGTAGTTGGGGCAGGGTGGCAGAAAAACTGTTTTTT.

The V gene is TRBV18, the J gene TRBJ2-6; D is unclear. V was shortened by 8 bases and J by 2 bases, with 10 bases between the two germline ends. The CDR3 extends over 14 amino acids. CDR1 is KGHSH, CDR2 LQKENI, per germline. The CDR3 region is CASTSDAGANVLTF. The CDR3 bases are TGTGCCAGCACCTCCGACGCTGGGGCCAACGTCCTGACTTTC.

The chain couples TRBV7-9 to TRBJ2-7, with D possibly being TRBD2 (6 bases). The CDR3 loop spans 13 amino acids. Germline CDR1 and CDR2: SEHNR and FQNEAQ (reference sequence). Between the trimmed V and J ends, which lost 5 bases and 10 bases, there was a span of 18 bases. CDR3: CASSPGTPLEQYF. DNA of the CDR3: TGTGCCAGCAGCCCCGGGACTCCTCTGGAACAGTACTTC.

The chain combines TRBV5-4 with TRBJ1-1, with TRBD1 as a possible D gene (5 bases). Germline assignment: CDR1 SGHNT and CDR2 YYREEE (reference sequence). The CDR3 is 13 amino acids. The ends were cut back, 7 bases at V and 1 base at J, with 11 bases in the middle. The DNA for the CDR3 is TGTGCCAGCGGGACGGCCAGGAACACTGAAGCTTTCTTT. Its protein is CASGTARNTEAFF.

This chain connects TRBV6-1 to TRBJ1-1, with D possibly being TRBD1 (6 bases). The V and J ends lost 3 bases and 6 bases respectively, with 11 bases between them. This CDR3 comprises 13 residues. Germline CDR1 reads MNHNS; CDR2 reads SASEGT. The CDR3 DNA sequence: TGTGCCAGCAGTGAGCCTTACAGGGCTGAAGCTTTCTTT. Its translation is CASSEPYRAEAFF.

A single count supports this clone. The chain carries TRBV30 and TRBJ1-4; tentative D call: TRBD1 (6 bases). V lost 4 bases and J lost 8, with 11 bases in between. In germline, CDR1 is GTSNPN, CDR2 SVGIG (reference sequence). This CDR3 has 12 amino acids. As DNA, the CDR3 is TGTGCCTGGACAGGGGAGGAAGAAAAACTGTTTTTT. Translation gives CAWTGEEEKLFF.

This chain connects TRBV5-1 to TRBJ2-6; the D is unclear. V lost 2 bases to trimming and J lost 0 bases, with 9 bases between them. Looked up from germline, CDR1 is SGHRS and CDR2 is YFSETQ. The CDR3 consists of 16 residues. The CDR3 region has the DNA TGCGCCAGCAGCTTTTTGGTTAGCTCTGGGGCCAACGTCCTGACTTTC. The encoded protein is CASSFLVSSGANVLTF.

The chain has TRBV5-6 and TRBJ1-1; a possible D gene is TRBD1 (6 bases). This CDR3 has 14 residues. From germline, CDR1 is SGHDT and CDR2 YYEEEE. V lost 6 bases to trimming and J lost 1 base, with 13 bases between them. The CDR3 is CASISGHQNTEAFF. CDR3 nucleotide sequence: TGTGCCAGCATCTCGGGACACCAGAACACTGAAGCTTTCTTT.

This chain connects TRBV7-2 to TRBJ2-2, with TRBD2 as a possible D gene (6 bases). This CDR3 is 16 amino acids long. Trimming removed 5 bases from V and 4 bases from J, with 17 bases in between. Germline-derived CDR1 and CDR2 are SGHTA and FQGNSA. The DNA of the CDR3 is TGTGCCAGCAGCCGCAGCTCCACGGGAGCCACCGGGGAGCTGTTTTTT. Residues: CASSRSSTGATGELFF.

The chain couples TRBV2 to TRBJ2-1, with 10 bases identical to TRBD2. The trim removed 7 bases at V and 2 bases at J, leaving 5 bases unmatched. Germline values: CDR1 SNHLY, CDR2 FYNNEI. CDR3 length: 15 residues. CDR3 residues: CASILAGNTYNEQFF. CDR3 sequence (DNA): TGTGCCAGCATACTAGCGGGAAACACCTACAATGAGCAGTTCTTC.

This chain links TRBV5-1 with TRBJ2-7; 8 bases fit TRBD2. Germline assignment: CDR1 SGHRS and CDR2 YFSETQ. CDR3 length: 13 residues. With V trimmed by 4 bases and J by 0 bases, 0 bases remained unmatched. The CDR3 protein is CASSLAGSYEQYF. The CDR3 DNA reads TGCGCCAGCAGCCTAGCGGGCTCCTACGAGCAGTACTTC.

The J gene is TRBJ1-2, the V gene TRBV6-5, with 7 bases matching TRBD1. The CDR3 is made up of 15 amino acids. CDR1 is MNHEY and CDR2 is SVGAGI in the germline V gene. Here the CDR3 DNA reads TGTGCTTGTGTAGGGGGCCCCGGGGCTAACTATGGCTACACCTTC. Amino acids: CACVGGPGANYGYTF.

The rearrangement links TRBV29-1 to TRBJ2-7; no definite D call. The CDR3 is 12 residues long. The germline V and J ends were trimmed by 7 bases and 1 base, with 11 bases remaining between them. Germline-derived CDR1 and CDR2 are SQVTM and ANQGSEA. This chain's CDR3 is CSAGGLSYEQYF. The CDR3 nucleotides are TGCAGCGCGGGTGGGCTGTCCTACGAGCAGTACTTC.

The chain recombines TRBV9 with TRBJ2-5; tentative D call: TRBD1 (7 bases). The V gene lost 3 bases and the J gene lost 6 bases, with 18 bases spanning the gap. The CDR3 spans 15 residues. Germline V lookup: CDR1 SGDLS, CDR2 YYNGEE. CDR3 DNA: TGTGCCAGCAGCGGAGCAGGAGGGGGCGGACAGACCCAGTACTTC. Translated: CASSGAGGGGQTQYF.

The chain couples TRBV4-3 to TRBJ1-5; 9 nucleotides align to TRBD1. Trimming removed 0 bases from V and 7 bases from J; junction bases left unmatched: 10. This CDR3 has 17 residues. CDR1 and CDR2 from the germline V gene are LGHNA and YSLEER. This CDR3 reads CASSQDHRGTGYQPQHF. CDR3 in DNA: TGCGCCAGCAGCCAAGATCATCGGGGGACAGGGTACCAGCCCCAGCATTTT.

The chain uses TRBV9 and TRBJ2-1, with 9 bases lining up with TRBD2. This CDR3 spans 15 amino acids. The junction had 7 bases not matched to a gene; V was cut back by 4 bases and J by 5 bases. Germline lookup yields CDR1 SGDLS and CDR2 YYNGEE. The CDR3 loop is CASSPRTSEDNEQFF. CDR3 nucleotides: TGTGCCAGCAGCCCGCGGACTAGCGAGGACAATGAGCAGTTCTTC.

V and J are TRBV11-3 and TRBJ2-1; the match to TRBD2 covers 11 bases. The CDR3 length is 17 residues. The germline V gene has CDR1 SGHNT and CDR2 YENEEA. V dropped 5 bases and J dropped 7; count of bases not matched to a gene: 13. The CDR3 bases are TGTGCCAGCAGCCCCGGACTAGCGGGCCTCGGCGGTAATGAGCAGTTCTTC. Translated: CASSPGLAGLGGNEQFF.